This section outlines one T cell receptor beta chain sequence together with its context. As yet, its antigen is unknown. The CDR3 sequence is 15 residues long. Germline assignment: CDR1 SEHNR and CDR2 FQNEAQ (reference sequence). The V end was cut by 4 bases, the J end by 0 bases, with 13 bases between. Expressed TCRB transcripts were sequenced, since all the RNA that had been isolated was reverse transcribed. Profiling relied on immunoSEQ multiplex PCR, and the TCRdb table lists in-frame clones only, not all of them. The table lists 200,000 to 250,000 clones, 68% of them singletons. The data stem from a study of beta chain features in type 1 diabetes. General study points: PCR, the amplification step, might favor shorter templates, equally in patients and controls. Using cDNA template may skew counts toward highly expressing activated cells.

Sorting based on CD45RO/CCR7/CD25/CD127/CD95/CD27 separated CD4+ naive, central memory, regulatory and stem cell-like memory cells. In all sorted populations, purity surpassed 98%. This sequence joins TRBV7-9 and TRBJ2-7; weak D call: TRBD1 (6 bases). Source material: naive CD4+ T cells from blood. The source of this sequence is a man aged 25 to 40 in good health. CDR3 amino acids: CASSYIDRFSYEQYF. Written as DNA, the CDR3 is TGTGCCAGCAGCTACATAGACAGGTTCTCCTACGAGCAGTACTTC. Full variable domain (rest looked up from reference TRBV7-9 and TRBJ2-7): DTGVSQNPRHKITKRGQNVTFRCDPISEHNRLYWYRQTLGQGPEFLTYFQNEAQLEKSRLLSDRFSAERPKGSFSTLEIQRTEQGDSAMYLCASSYIDRFSYEQYFGPGTRLTVT.